These T cell receptor beta chains were read from a single sample in a study of early T cells in non-severe SARS-CoV-2 infection. TCRdb analysed the 5' RACE reads with MiXCR anew, one entry per CDR3 protein. Of roughly 61,000 distinct CDR3 sequences detected, 10% to 14% appear once; the ten largest clones hold around 1.6%. Sequencing was carried out using whole blood. The receptors stem from an adult who was a healthcare worker with PCR-confirmed SARS-CoV-2 infection or an uninfected control (not recorded which). CDR3s include the opening cysteine and the closing phenylalanine or tryptophan. D genes are given only for firm matches. Clone size, where shown, is once, few, many, or a class for clones that have expanded.

TRBD1	TRBJ1-1	TRBV4-3	few	TGCGCCAGCAGCCAAGATCTTGTCTCAGGGGGACATGAAGCTTTCTTT	CASSQDLVSGGHEAFF
.	TRBJ2-3	TRBV20-1	.	TGCAGTGCTAGATCCACCACAGATACGCAGTATTTT	CSARSTTDTQYF
.	TRBJ2-7	TRBV7-9	many	TGTGCCAGCAGAGCAGAGGGGTTATACGAGCAGTACTTC	CASRAEGLYEQYF
.	TRBJ2-7	TRBV4-2	.	TGTGCCAGCAGCCAAAGGACCGATAGCTACGAGCAGTACTTC	CASSQRTDSYEQYF
TRBD2	TRBJ2-3	TRBV5-1	.	TGCGCCAGCAGCCCGGGAGGCCCAGATACGCAGTATTTT	CASSPGGPDTQYF
TRBD1	TRBJ2-5	TRBV15	many	TGTGCCACCAGCAGAGAAAGGGCAGGACAGGGGGAGACCCAGTACTTC	CATSRERAGQGETQYF
.	TRBJ1-2	TRBV12-3/TRBV12-4	.	TGTGCCAGCAGCCCCCGGTTCCCTAACTATGGCTACACCTTC	CASSPRFPNYGYTF
.	TRBJ1-6	TRBV7-2	.	TGTGCCAGCAGCTTAGATCTGAGCTCCTATAATTCACCCCTCCACTTT	CASSLDLSSYNSPLHF
.	TRBJ1-1	TRBV12-3/TRBV12-4	many	TGTGCCAGCAGTCCGACAGGTCCGGAAGCTTTCTTT	CASSPTGPEAFF
TRBD1	TRBJ1-1	TRBV20-1	many	TGCAGTGCTAGAGATAGCAGGGGGCCGGATACTGAAGCTTTCTTT	CSARDSRGPDTEAFF
.	TRBJ1-5	TRBV28	many	TGTGCCAGCAGTTTAGGAGGGGCGAGGAATCAGCCCCAGCATTTT	CASSLGGARNQPQHF
TRBD1	TRBJ1-2	TRBV6-6	many	TGTGCCAGCAGCCCTGGGACAGCTTTCTATGGCTACACCTTC	CASSPGTAFYGYTF
.	TRBJ2-3	TRBV11-1	many	TGTGCCAGCAGCTTAGACGGCGGGGGCCCACCTGCGGATACGCAGTATTTT	CASSLDGGGPPADTQYF
.	TRBJ1-4	TRBV7-9	.	TGTGCCAGCAGCTCTAGACAGGCCCCACGGGATGAAAAACTGTTTTTT	CASSSRQAPRDEKLFF
.	TRBJ2-2	TRBV12-3/TRBV12-4	many	TGTGCCAGCAGCGTTCTTGGGGAGCTGTTTTTT	CASSVLGELFF
TRBD1	TRBJ1-1	TRBV20-1	.	TGCAGTGCGAAGGGGGCCCAAATTGAAGCTTTCTTT	CSAKGAQIEAFF
.	TRBJ2-3	TRBV19	many	TGTGCCAGTAGTGACGGGGGCGCAGATACGCAGTATTTT	CASSDGGADTQYF